Many counts were recorded for the clone carrying this T cell receptor beta chain. The CDR3 runs to 14 residues. Trimming took off 6 bases at V and 0 bases at J, with 12 bases between the two ends. Germline values: CDR1 SNHLY, CDR2 FYNNEI. Not a single patient had been given any form of treatment at any point before undergoing thyroid surgery. The sample is drawn from a study of metastatic and nonmetastatic thyroid tumors. As for the study in general: A comparison of repertoires was made across blood and tumor or nodule tissue from malignant and benign thyroid patients.

Authors' processing steps: A distant-metastasis classifier for papillary thyroid cancer was built using CDR3 differences across clinicopathological groups. MiXCR re-clonotyped the PCR reads for TCRdb. The V and J calls shown here were made by TCRdb, not taken from the authors' results. The sample yields some 90,000 clones, over 8.5% seen once. The clonotype originates from a female donor with papillary thyroid cancer or a benign thyroid nodule (not recorded which). Some clones in this sample may be carry-over from other donors' samples. This chain links TRBV2 with TRBJ2-7; possibly TRBD2 for D (6 bases). Input material: blood. In DNA, the CDR3 is TGTGCCAGCAGCCGGACTACCTCCTCCTACGAGCAGTACTTC. It codes for CASSRTTSSYEQYF.